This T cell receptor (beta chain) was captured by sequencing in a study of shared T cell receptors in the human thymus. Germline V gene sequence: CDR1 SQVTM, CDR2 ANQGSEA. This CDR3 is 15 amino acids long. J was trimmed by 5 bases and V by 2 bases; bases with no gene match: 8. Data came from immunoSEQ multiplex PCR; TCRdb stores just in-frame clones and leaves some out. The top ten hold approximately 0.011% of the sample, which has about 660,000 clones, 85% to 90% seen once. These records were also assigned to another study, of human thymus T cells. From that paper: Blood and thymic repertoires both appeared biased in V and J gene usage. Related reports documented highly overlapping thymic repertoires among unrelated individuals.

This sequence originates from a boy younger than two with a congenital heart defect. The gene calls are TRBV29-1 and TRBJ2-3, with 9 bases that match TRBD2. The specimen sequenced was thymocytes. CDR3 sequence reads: CSVESSGSLGDTQYF. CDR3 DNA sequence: TGCAGCGTTGAAAGTAGCGGGAGTCTGGGAGATACGCAGTATTTT.